The entry that follows covers one T cell receptor (beta chain) sequence. The antigen remains unidentified. Overlapping HIV-1 Gag 15-mer peptides at 0.85 to 1 ug per peptide per mL were used. CD40L-negative CD69-negative CD45RO-high memory CD4+ T cells were sorted as populations depleted of antigen-responding cells. This specimen comes from a study of persistence of HIV-infected CD4 T cells. The wider study: Up to about 200 mL blood was drawn at multiple time points; a couple of donors had single-time leukapheresis.

This was the immunoSEQ version 4 assay in survey mode. Here immunoSEQ multiplex PCR was the method, and the copy in TCRdb shows in-frame clones only, minus some. The data show roughly 60,000 clones, about four fifths seen once. Trimming stripped 0 bases from V and 7 bases from J, with 16 bases between. The CDR3 covers 15 residues. Germline V lookup: CDR1 SGDLS, CDR2 YYNGEE. The sequencing here drew on CD4+ T cells sorted from PBMCs after roughly 17-hour stimulation, taken from a patient who received antiretroviral therapy. This TCR derives from an adult man with HIV who was CMV-seropositive. The gene calls are TRBV9 and TRBJ1-1; no definite D call. For the CDR3, the DNA is TGTGCCAGCAGCGTAGTGAGAGGGAGGGATGGTGAAGCTTTCTTT. It yields the protein CASSVVRGRDGEAFF.